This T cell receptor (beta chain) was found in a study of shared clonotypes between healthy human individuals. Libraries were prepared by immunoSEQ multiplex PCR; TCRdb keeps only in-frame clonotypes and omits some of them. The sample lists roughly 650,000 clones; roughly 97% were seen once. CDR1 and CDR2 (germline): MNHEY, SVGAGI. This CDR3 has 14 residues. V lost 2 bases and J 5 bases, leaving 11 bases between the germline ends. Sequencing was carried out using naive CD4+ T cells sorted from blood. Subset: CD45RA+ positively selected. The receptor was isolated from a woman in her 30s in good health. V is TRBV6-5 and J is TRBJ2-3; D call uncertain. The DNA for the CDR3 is TGTGCCAGCAGTTACGCGAGAGATCAAGATACGCAGTATTTT. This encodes CASSYARDQDTQYF.